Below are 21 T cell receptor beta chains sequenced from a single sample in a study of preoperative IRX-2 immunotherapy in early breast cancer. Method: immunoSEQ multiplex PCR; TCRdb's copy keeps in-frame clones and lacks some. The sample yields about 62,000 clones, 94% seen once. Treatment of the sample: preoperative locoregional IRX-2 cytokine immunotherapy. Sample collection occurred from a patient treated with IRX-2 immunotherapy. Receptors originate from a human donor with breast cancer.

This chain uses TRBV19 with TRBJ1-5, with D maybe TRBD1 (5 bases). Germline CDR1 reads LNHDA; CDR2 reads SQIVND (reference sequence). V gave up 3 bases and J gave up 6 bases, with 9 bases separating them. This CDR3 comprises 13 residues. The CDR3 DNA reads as TGTGCCAGTAGTATCGCCGGGGGTCAGCCCCAGCATTTT. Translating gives CASSIAGGQPQHF. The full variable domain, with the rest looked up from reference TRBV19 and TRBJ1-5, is DGGITQSPKYLFRKEGQNVTLSCEQNLNHDAMYWYRQDPGQGLRLIYYSQIVNDFQKGDIAEGYSVSREKKESFPLTVTSAQKNPTAFYLCASSIAGGQPQHFGDGTRLSIL.

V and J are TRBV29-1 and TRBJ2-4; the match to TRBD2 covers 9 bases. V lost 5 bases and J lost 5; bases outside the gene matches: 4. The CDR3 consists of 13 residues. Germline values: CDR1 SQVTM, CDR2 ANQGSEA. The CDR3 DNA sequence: TGCAGCGTTCGAGCGGGGGGCCAAAACATTCAGTACTTC. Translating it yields CSVRAGGQNIQYF.

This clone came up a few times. The CDR3 DNA is TGTGCCAGCAGCCGACAGGGGGCCGGCTATGGCTACACCTTC. It translates to CASSRQGAGYGYTF. The rearrangement links TRBV7-9 to TRBJ1-2; 10 bases line up with TRBD1. After removal of 5 bases from V and 4 bases from J, the junction contained 4 bases not matched to a gene. The CDR3 runs 14 residues. CDR1 SEHNR and CDR2 FQNEAQ come from the germline V gene (reference sequence).

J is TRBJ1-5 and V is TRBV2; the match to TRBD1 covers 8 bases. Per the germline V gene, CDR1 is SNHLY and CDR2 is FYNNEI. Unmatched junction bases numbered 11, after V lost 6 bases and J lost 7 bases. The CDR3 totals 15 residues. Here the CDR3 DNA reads TGTGCCAGCAGCGCGGTCAGGGGGCTGGGGCAGCCCCAGCATTTT. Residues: CASSAVRGLGQPQHF.

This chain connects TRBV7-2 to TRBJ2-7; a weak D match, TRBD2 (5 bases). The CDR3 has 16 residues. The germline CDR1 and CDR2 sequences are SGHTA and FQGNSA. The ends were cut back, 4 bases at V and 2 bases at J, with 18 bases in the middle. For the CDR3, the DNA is TGTGCCAGCAGCTCCGCCGGAGCGGCCCGTACCTACGAGCAGTACTTC. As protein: CASSSAGAARTYEQYF. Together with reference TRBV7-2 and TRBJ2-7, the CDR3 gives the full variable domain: GAGVSQSPSNKVTEKGKDVELRCDPISGHTALYWYRQSLGQGLEFLIYFQGNSAPDKSGLPSDRFSAERTGGSVSTLTIQRTQQEDSAVYLCASSSAGAARTYEQYFGPGTRLTVT.

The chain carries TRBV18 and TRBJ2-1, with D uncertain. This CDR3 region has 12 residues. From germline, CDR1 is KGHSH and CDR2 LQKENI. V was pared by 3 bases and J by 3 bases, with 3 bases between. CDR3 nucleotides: TGTGCCAGCTCACCTGGCTACAATGAGCAGTTCTTC. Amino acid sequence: CASSPGYNEQFF.

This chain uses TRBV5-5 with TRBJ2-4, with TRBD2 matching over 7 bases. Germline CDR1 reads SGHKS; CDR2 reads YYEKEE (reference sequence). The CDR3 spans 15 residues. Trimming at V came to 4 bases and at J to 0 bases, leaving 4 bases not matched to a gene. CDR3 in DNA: TGTGCCAGCAGCATCCGCGGGGGAGCCAAAAACATTCAGTACTTC. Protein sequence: CASSIRGGAKNIQYF.

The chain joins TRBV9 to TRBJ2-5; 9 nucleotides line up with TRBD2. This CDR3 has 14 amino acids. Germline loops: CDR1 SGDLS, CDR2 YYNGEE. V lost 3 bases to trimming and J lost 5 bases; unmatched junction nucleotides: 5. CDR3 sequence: CASSDGTSRETQYF. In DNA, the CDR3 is TGTGCCAGCAGCGATGGGACTAGCCGGGAGACCCAGTACTTC.

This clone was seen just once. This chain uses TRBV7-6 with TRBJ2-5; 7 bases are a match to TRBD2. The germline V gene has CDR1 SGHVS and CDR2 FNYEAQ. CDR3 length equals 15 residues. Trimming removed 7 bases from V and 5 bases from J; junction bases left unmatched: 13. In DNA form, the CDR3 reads TGTGCCAGCACCCCTAGCGGAGGGATGTATGAGACCCAGTACTTC. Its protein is CASTPSGGMYETQYF.

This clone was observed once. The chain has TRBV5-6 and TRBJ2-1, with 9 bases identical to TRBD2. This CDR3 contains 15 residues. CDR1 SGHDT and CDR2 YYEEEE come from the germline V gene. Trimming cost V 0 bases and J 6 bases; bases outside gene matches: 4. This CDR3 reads CASSLVAGGGNEQFF. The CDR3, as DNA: TGTGCCAGCAGCTTGGTTGCGGGAGGGGGCAATGAGCAGTTCTTC.

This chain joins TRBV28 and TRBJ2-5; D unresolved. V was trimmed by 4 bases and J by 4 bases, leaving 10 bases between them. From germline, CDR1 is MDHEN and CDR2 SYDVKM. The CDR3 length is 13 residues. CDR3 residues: CASSSDWRETQYF. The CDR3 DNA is TGTGCCAGCAGTTCTGACTGGAGAGAGACCCAGTACTTC.

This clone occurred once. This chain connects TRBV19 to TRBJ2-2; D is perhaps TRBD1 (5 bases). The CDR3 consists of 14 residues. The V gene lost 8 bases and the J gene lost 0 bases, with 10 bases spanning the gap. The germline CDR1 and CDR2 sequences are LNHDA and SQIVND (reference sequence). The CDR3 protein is CASRQSPNTGELFF. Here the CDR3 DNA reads TGTGCCAGTCGACAGAGCCCGAACACCGGGGAGCTGTTTTTT.

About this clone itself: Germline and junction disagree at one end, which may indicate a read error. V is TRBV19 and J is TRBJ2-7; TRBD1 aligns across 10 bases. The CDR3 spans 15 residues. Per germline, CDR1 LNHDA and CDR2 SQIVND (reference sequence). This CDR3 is CASSIGGDRGGLAHF. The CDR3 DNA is TGTGCCAGTAGTATAGGAGGGGACAGGGGCGGTCTCGCGCACTTC.

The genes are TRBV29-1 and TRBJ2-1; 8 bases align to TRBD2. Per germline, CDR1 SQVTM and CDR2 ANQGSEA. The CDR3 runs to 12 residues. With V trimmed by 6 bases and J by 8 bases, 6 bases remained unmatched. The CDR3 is CSVSGTRYEQFF. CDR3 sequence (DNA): TGCAGCGTGTCCGGGACTAGATATGAGCAGTTCTTC.

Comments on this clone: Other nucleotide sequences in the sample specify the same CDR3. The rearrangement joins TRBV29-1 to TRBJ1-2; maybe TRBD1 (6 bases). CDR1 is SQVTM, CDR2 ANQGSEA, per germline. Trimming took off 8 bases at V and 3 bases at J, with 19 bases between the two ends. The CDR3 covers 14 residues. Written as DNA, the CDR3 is TGCAGCACAGGACAGTTGGGTCGGGACTATGGCTACACCTTC. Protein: CSTGQLGRDYGYTF. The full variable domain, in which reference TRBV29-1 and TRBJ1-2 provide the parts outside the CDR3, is SAVISQKPSRDICQRGTSLTIQCQVDSQVTMMFWYRQQPGQSLTLIATANQGSEATYESGFVIDKFPISRPNLTFSTLTVSNMSPEDSSIYLCSTGQLGRDYGYTFGSGTRLTVV.

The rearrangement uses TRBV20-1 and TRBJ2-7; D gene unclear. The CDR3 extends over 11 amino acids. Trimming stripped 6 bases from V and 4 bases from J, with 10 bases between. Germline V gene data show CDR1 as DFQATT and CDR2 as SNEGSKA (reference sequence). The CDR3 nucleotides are TGCAGTGCCAACTACCTGTACGAGCAGTACTTC. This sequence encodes CSANYLYEQYF.

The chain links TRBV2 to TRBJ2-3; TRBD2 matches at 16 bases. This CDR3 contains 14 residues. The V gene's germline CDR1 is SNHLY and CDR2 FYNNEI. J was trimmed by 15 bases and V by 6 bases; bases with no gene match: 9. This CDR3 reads CASRGLAGGNVGYF. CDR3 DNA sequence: TGTGCCAGCAGGGGACTAGCGGGGGGGAACGTCGGTTATTTT.

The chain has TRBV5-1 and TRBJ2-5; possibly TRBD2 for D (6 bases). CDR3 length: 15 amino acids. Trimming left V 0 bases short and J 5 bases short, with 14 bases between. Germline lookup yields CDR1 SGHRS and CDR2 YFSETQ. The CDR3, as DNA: TGCGCCAGCAGCTTGGGTCCGGGGGTACTGGAGACCCAGTACTTC. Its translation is CASSLGPGVLETQYF.

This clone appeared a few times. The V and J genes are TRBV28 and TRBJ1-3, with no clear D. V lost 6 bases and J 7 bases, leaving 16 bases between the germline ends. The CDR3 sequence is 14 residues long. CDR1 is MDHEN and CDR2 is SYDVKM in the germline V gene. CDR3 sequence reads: CASSRLTLRNTIYF. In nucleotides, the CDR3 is TGTGCCAGCAGCCGACTTACTCTGAGGAACACCATATATTTT.

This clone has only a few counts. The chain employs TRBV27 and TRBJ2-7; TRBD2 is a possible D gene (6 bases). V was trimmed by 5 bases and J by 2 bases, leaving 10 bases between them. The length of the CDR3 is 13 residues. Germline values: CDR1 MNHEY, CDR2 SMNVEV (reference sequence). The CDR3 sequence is CASSAGLTYEQYF. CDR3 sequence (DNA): TGTGCCAGCAGTGCGGGACTCACCTACGAGCAGTACTTC.

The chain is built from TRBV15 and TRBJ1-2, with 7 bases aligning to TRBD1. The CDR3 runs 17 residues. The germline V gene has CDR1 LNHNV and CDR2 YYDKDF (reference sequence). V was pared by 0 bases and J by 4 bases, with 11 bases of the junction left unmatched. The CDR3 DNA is TGTGCCACCAGCAGAGATGGAGGGGGCGCGGATTTCTATGGCTACACCTTC. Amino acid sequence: CATSRDGGGADFYGYTF.